This note documents a single T cell receptor beta chain sequence. Antigen specificity is unknown. This CDR3 spans 15 amino acids. The V gene's germline CDR1 is LGHDT and CDR2 YNNKEL (reference sequence). V was trimmed by 1 base and J by 5 bases, leaving 12 bases between them. This sample was included in a study of T-cell reconstitution after alpha-beta-depleted transplantation in children. Broader study findings: Surviving recipient T cells and thymic progenitors underlay high day-60 TCRbeta diversity in some patients. Several hundred graft clones that had expanded were reportedly the source of alpha-beta T cells about two months after transplant. It was newly produced T cells that mostly accounted for T-cell counts and diversity one year after transplant.

The TCRbeta library was prepared with unique molecular identifiers. TCRdb redid the calling of the PCR reads with MiXCR, one entry per CDR3 protein. The data contain about 610,000 distinct CDR3 sequences, over 20% of them singletons. This sequence joins TRBV3-1 and TRBJ2-1; no clear D. The specimen was PBMCs, collected before TCRalphabeta/CD19-depleted stem cell transplant. This TCR derives from a boy younger than two with Wiskott-Aldrich syndrome, due to receive a stem cell transplant. Here the CDR3 reads CASSQVNLQNNEQFF. The CDR3 DNA is TGTGCCAGCAGCCAAGTTAATCTCCAGAACAATGAGCAGTTCTTC.